The sequence of this T cell receptor (beta chain) was determined in a study of T cells after posttransplantation cyclophosphamide. Study-wide findings and caveats: Blood and skin or GI T cell repertoires showed limited TRB overlap. TRB clonality was highly associated with recipient CMV seropositivity and reactivation. Donor-recipient repertoire similarity was low at 1-2 months, rising over year one.

TCRdb keeps only in-frame clones here, not all; method: immunoSEQ multiplex PCR. The sample includes about 32,000 clones, 91% seen only once; the top ten take 0.1%. Cells defined as naive were viable CD3+CD4+ or CD3+CD8+ and CCR7+CD45RA+CD45RO-CD95-CD27+CD28+. Peripheral blood was collected from the related graft donor on the marrow donation day. V lost 1 base to trimming and J lost 1 base; unmatched junction nucleotides: 10. From germline, CDR1 is KGHSH and CDR2 LQKENI. CDR3 length equals 19 residues. A word on this clone: Its antigen is not known.

Sample: naive CD4+ T cells sorted from blood. The TCR sequence derives from a man aged 25-40 years in good health and a related stem cell transplant donor. This chain links TRBV18 with TRBJ1-5; 10 bases match TRBD1. CDR3: CASSPRVTGGLLSNQPQHF. CDR3 DNA: TGTGCCAGCTCACCACGGGTGACAGGGGGCCTTCTAAGCAATCAGCCCCAGCATTTT.